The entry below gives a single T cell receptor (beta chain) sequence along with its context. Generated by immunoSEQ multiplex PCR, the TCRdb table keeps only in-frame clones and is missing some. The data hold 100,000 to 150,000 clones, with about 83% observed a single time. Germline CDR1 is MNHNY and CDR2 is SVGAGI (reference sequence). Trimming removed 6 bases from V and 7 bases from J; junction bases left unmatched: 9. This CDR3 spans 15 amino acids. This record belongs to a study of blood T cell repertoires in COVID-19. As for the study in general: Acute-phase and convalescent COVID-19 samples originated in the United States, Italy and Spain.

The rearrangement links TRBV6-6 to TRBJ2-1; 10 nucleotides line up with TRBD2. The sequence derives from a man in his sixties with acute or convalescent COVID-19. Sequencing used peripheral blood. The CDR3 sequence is CASSDGTSVGNEQFF. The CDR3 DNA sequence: TGTGCCAGCAGCGACGGGACTAGCGTTGGGAATGAGCAGTTCTTC.